In its sample, the clone carrying this T cell receptor beta chain was seen many times. Its antigen is currently unknown. The sample belongs to a study of early T cells in non-severe SARS-CoV-2 infection. Study background: RNA in bulk from unsorted whole blood was sequenced, and chains were unpaired. Study-wide results and caveats: VDJdb matching, biased toward anti-spike CD8 responses, missed private and CD4 specificities.

Attached unique molecular identifiers marked individual cDNA molecules. TCRdb ran MiXCR on the 5' RACE reads and lists one entry per CDR3 protein. The sample yields tens of thousands of distinct CDR3 sequences, roughly a tenth seen once. After removal of 12 bases from V and 8 bases from J, the junction contained 12 bases not matched to a gene. Germline CDR1 and CDR2: KGHDR and SFDVKD. The CDR3 has 13 residues. The source of this sequence is an adult who was a healthcare worker with PCR-confirmed SARS-CoV-2 infection or an uninfected control (not recorded which). The V call is TRBV24-1, the J call TRBJ2-1; 7 nucleotides line up with TRBD2. The sample taken for sequencing was whole blood. The chain's CDR3 is CASSSGPGYEQFF. CDR3 nucleotides: TGTGCCTCATCTAGCGGTCCAGGGTATGAGCAGTTCTTC.